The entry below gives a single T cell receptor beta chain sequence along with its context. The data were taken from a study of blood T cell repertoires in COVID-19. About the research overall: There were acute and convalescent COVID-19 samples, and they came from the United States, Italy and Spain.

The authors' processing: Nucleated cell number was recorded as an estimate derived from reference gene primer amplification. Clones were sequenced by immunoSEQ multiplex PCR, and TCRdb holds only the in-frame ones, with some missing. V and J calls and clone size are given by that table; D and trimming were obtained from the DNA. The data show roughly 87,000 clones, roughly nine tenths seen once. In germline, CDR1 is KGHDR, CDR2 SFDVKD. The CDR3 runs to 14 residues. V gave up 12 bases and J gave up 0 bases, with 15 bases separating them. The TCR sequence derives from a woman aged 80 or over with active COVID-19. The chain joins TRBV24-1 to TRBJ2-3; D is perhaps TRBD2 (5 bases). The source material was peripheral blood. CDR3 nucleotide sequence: TGTGCCCGGGAAAGGGCACCAAGCACAGATACGCAGTATTTT. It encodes CARERAPSTDTQYF.